The sequence of this TCR beta chain was determined in a study of T cells in Graves' hyperthyroidism and ophthalmopathy. This clonotype was detected ten times or more. Amplified TCR beta CDR3 regions derived from RNA transcripts. During a first-round RT-PCR of the TCR CDR3, the HTBI primer set was used. TCRdb recomputed calls from the multiplex PCR reads with MiXCR, one row per CDR3 protein. The table lists hundreds of thousands of distinct CDR3 sequences, around 15% of them singletons. The sample was blood. The source is a woman aged 30 to 39 with Graves' hyperthyroidism.

In DNA, the CDR3 is TGTGCCAGCAGTTTAGGGTCCCAGGGGCTGGGCACAGATACGCAGTATTTT. Its protein is CASSLGSQGLGTDTQYF. The chain has TRBV12-3 or TRBV12-4 and TRBJ2-3; D possibly corresponds to TRBD1 (6 bases). Trimming stripped 1 base from V and 1 base from J, with 15 bases between. The CDR3 runs 17 residues.